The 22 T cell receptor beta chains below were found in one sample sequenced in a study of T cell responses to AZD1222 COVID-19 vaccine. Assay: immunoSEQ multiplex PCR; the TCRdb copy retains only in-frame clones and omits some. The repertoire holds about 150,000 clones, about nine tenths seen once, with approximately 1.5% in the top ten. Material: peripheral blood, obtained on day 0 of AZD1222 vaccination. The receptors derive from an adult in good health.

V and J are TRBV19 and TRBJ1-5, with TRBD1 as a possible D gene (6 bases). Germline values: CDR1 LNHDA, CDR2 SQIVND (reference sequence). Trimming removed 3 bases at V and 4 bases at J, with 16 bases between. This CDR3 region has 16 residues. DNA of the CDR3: TGTGCCAGTAGTATTGGCAGGGGCACATCTAATCAGCCCCAGCATTTT. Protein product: CASSIGRGTSNQPQHF.

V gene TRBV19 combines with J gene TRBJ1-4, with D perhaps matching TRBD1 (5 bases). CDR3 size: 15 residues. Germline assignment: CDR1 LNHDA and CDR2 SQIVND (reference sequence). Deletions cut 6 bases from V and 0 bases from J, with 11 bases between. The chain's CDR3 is CASSTGSATNEKLFF. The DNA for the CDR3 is TGTGCCAGTAGCACAGGCTCTGCAACTAATGAAAAACTGTTTTTT.

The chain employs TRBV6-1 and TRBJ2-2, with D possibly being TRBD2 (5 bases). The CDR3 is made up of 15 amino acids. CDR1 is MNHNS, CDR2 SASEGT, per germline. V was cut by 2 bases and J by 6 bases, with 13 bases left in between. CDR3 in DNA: TGTGCCAGCAGTGAAACTAGACTGTGGGCCGGGGAGCTGTTTTTT. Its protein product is CASSETRLWAGELFF.

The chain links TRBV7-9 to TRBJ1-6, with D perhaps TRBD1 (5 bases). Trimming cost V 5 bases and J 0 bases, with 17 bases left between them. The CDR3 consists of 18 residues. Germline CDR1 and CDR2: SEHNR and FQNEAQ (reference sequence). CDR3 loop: CASSPRTQSSSYNSPLHF. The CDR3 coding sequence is TGTGCCAGCAGCCCCCGGACACAAAGTAGCTCCTATAATTCACCCCTCCACTTT.

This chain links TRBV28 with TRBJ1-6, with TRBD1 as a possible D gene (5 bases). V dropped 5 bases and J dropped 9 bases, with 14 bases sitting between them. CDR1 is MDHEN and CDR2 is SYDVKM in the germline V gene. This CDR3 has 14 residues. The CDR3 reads CASSPPGFSSPLHF. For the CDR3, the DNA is TGTGCCAGCAGTCCCCCAGGGTTTAGTTCACCCCTCCACTTT.

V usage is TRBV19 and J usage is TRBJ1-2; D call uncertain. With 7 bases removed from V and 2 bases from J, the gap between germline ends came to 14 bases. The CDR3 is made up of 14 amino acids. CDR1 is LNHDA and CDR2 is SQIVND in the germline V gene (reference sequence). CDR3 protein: CASKDRYANYGYTF. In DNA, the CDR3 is TGTGCCAGTAAGGACCGATACGCGAACTATGGCTACACCTTC.

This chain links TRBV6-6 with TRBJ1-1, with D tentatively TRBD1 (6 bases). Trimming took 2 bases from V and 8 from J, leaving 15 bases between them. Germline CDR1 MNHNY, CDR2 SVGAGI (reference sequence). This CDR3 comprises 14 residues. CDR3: CASSYAQDSREAFF. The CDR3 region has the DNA TGTGCCAGCAGTTACGCCCAGGACAGTCGAGAAGCTTTCTTT.

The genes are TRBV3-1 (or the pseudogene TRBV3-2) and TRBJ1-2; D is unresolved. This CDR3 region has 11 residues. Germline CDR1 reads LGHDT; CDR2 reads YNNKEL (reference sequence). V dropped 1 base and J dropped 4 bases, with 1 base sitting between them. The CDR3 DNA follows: TGTGCCAGCAGCCAAGCCTATGGCTACACCTTC. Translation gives CASSQAYGYTF.

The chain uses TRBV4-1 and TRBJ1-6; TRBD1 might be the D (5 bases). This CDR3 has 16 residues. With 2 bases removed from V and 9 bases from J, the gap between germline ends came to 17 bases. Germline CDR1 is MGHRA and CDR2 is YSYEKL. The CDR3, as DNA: TGCGCCAGCAGCCAAATCGGGCAGGGTAAAGGTTCACCCCTCCACTTT. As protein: CASSQIGQGKGSPLHF.

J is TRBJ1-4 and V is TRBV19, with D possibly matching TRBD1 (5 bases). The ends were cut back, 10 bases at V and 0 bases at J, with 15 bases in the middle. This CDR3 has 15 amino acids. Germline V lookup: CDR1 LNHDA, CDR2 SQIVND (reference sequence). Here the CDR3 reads CATREGPATNEKLFF. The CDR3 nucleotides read TGTGCCACCCGAGAGGGACCCGCAACTAATGAAAAACTGTTTTTT.

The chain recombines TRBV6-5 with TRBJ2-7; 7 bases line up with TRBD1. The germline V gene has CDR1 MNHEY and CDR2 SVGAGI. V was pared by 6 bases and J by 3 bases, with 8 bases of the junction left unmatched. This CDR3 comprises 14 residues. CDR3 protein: CASSHNGQVYEQYF. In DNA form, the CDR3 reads TGTGCCAGCAGCCACAACGGACAGGTCTACGAGCAGTACTTC.

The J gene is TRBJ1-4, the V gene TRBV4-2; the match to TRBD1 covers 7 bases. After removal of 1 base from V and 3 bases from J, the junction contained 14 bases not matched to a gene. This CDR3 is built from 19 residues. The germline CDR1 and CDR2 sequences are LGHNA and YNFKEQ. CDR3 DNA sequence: TGTGCCAGCAGCCAAGGAGGGGTAGGAGGGGGCAGGTCTAATGAAAAACTGTTTTTT. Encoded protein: CASSQGGVGGGRSNEKLFF.

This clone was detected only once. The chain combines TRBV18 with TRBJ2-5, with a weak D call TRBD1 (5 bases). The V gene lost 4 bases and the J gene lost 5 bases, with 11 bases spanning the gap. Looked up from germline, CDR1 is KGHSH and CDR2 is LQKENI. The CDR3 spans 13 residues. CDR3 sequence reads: CASSRTKGETQYF. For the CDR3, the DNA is TGTGCCAGCTCACGGACAAAGGGGGAGACCCAGTACTTC.

CDR3 coding DNA: TGTGCCATCAGTGAGTCGTTCAGGGAGACTGAAGCTTTCTTT. Its protein is CAISESFRETEAFF. The chain recombines TRBV10-3 with TRBJ1-1; D perhaps matches TRBD1 (5 bases). Germline CDR1 and CDR2: ENHRY and SYGVKD. The CDR3 is 14 amino acids. V was trimmed by 0 bases and J by 5 bases, leaving 10 bases between them.

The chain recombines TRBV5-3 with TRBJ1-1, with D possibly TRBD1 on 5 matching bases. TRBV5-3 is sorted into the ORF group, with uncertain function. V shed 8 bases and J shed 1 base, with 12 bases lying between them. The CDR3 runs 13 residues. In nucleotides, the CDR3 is TGTGCCAGCCAGGGACCTTGGAACACTGAAGCTTTCTTT. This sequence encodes CASQGPWNTEAFF.

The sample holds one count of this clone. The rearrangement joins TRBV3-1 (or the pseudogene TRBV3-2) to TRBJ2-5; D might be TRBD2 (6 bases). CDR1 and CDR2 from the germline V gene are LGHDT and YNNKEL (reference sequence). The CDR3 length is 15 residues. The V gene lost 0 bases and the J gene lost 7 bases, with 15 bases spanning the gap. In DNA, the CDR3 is TGTGCCAGCAGCCAAGATCTTAGGGAGGCGGGGACCCAGTACTTC. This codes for CASSQDLREAGTQYF.

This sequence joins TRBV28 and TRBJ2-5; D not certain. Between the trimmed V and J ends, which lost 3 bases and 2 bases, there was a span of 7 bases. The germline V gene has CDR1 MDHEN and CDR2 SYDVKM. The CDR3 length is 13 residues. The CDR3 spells CASSLSGQETQYF. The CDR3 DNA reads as TGTGCCAGCAGTTTGTCTGGGCAAGAGACCCAGTACTTC.

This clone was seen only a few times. The CDR3 sequence is CASSPGQHSGNTIYF. The CDR3 DNA is TGTGCCAGCAGCCCGGGACAGCACTCTGGAAACACCATATATTTT. This sequence joins TRBV7-9 and TRBJ1-3, with 7 bases aligning to TRBD1. There are 15 residues in the CDR3. The V and J ends lost 5 bases and 0 bases, in that order; junction bases with no gene match: 4. In germline, CDR1 is SEHNR, CDR2 FQNEAQ (reference sequence). Drawing the rest from reference TRBV7-9 and TRBJ1-3, the complete variable domain is DTGVSQNPRHKITKRGQNVTFRCDPISEHNRLYWYRQTLGQGPEFLTYFQNEAQLEKSRLLSDRFSAERPKGSFSTLEIQRTEQGDSAMYLCASSPGQHSGNTIYFGEGSWLTVV.

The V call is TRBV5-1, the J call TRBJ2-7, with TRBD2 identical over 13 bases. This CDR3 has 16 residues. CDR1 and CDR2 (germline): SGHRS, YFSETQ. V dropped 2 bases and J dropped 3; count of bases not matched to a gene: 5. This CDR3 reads CASSLPGLAGDYEQYF. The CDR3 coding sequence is TGCGCCAGCAGCTTACCCGGACTAGCGGGAGACTACGAGCAGTACTTC.

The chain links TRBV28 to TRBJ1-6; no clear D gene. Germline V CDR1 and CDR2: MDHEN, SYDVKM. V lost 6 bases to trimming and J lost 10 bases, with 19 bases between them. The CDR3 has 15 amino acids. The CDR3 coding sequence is TGTGCCAGCAGCGTAACAGCGTGGGCAAACTCACCCCTCCACTTT. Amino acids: CASSVTAWANSPLHF.

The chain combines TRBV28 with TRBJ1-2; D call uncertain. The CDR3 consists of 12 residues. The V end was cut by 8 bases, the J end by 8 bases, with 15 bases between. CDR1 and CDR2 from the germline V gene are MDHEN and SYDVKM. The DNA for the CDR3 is TGTGCCAGCCGATCGTACCCGGGGGGCTACACCTTC. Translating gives CASRSYPGGYTF.

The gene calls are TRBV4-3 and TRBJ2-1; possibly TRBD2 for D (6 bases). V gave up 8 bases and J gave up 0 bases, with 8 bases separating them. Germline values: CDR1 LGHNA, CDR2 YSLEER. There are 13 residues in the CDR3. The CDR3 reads CASGGSSYNEQFF. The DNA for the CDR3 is TGCGCCAGCGGGGGGAGCTCCTACAATGAGCAGTTCTTC.